Below, 32 T cell receptor beta chains from the same sample are listed, as sequenced in a study of shared clonotypes between healthy human individuals. Naive CD8 cells were CD45RO-negative, positively selected for CCR7, excluding terminally differentiated effector memory CD45RA+ cells. The protocol was immunoSEQ multiplex PCR, while the TCRdb copy is restricted to in-frame clones and leaves out a portion. Of roughly 850,000 clones listed, approximately 97% were seen once; the top ten hold under 0.3%. The sequenced material came from naive CD8+ T cells sorted from blood. The source of these receptors is a man aged 25 to 40 in good health.

This chain uses TRBV5-5 with TRBJ2-1; D may be TRBD1 (6 bases). Germline values: CDR1 SGHKS, CDR2 YYEKEE (reference sequence). V shed 1 base and J shed 0 bases, with 11 bases lying between them. This CDR3 region has 16 residues. CDR3 protein: CASSLPAGVSYNEQFF. In DNA, the CDR3 is TGTGCCAGCAGCTTGCCGGCAGGGGTCTCCTACAATGAGCAGTTCTTC.

Details on this clone: The junction differs from germline at one of its ends, possibly a read error. V gene TRBV7-9 combines with J gene TRBJ2-1; D call uncertain. CDR3 size: 10 residues. The germline gives CDR1 SEHNR, CDR2 FQNEAQ (reference sequence). This CDR3 is CASSSNEEFF. The CDR3 DNA reads as TGTGCCAGCAGTTCCAATGAGGAGTTCTTC.

This chain uses TRBV6-5 with TRBJ1-1; 7 nucleotides align to TRBD1. The ends lost 6 bases at V and 3 bases at J; junction bases unmatched: 7. CDR1 is MNHEY and CDR2 is SVGAGI in the germline V gene. The CDR3 is 14 amino acids. For the CDR3, the DNA is TGTGCCAGCAGGATCCAGGGGGATTACACTGAAGCTTTCTTT. Protein: CASRIQGDYTEAFF.

The chain is built from TRBV15 and TRBJ2-7, with 10 bases fitting TRBD2. The CDR3 totals 16 residues. V was pared by 0 bases and J by 5 bases, with 7 bases of the junction left unmatched. The germline gives CDR1 LNHNV, CDR2 YYDKDF (reference sequence). The CDR3 loop is CATSRDNLGLADEQYF. In DNA form, the CDR3 reads TGTGCCACCAGCAGAGATAATTTAGGACTAGCGGACGAGCAGTACTTC.

CDR3: CASSQYAIAKNIQYF. The CDR3 coding sequence is TGCGCCAGCAGTCAATATGCTATAGCCAAAAACATTCAGTACTTC. The chain joins TRBV23-1 to TRBJ2-4; no clear D gene. TRBV23-1 is known as an ORF, though its function is uncertain. The CDR3 has 15 amino acids. Trimming left V 1 base short and J 0 bases short, with 7 bases between.

The chain recombines TRBV16 with TRBJ2-1, with D unclear. This CDR3 contains 13 residues. Deletions cut 2 bases from V and 7 bases from J, with 9 bases between. Per the germline V gene, CDR1 is KGHSY and CDR2 is FQNENV. The CDR3 coding sequence is TGTGCCAGCAGCCAAGCCAAGAGGAATGAGCAGTTCTTC. Protein sequence: CASSQAKRNEQFF.

This chain joins TRBV15 and TRBJ2-1, with 15 bases fitting TRBD2. Germline loops: CDR1 LNHNV, CDR2 YYDKDF (reference sequence). The CDR3 spans 17 residues. V dropped 7 bases and J dropped 5; count of bases not matched to a gene: 9. The CDR3 region has the DNA TGTGCCACCACCGGGACTAGCGGGAGGTTAAGGCACAATGAGCAGTTCTTC. Translating gives CATTGTSGRLRHNEQFF.

The gene calls are TRBV27 and TRBJ1-5, with unresolved D. The V gene's germline CDR1 is MNHEY and CDR2 SMNVEV (reference sequence). The V gene lost 5 bases and the J gene lost 2 bases, with 10 bases spanning the gap. This CDR3 has 14 residues. CDR3 loop: CASSPQVGNQPQHF. The CDR3 region has the DNA TGTGCCAGCAGTCCGCAGGTGGGCAATCAGCCCCAGCATTTT.

This chain uses TRBV2 with TRBJ2-7; TRBD2 agrees at 13 bases. V shed 8 bases and J 6 bases; nucleotides not matched to a gene: 19. From germline, CDR1 is SNHLY and CDR2 FYNNEI. The CDR3 has 18 residues. CDR3 coding DNA: TGTGCCAGCCGCAGGGAAGGACTAGCGGGAGTTCGGACTCGCGAGCAGTACTTC. Translating gives CASRREGLAGVRTREQYF. Combining the CDR3 with reference TRBV2 and TRBJ2-7 gives the whole variable domain EPEVTQTPSHQVTQMGQEVILRCVPISNHLYFYWYRQILGQKVEFLVSFYNNEISEKSEIFDDQFSVERPDGSNFTLKIRSTKLEDSAMYFCASRREGLAGVRTREQYFGPGTRLTVT.

In this sample, this clone turned up once. This chain links TRBV27 with TRBJ1-5; maybe TRBD1 (5 bases). CDR1 and CDR2 (germline): MNHEY, SMNVEV (reference sequence). The CDR3 consists of 11 residues. V was cut by 4 bases and J by 14 bases, with 12 bases left in between. The DNA for the CDR3 is TGTGCCAGCAGTTCCGGACAAGGGGAGCATTTT. The encoded protein is CASSSGQGEHF.

V usage is TRBV7-9 and J usage is TRBJ1-1; unclear D gene. This CDR3 region has 13 residues. Germline V lookup: CDR1 SEHNR, CDR2 FQNEAQ (reference sequence). V gave up 2 bases and J gave up 4 bases, with 8 bases separating them. CDR3 protein: CASSLFSGTEAFF. The CDR3 DNA reads as TGTGCCAGCAGCTTATTTAGTGGCACTGAAGCTTTCTTT.

The chain has TRBV27 and TRBJ2-1; 8 positions match TRBD2. V lost 7 bases and J lost 6; bases outside the gene matches: 8. Germline V gives CDR1 MNHEY, CDR2 SMNVEV (reference sequence). This CDR3 has 14 amino acids. This CDR3 reads CASKKAGGTNEQFF. The CDR3 region has the DNA TGTGCCAGCAAAAAGGCGGGAGGCACCAATGAGCAGTTCTTC.

The genes are TRBV5-4 and TRBJ2-5; D not certain. Germline CDR1 is SGHNT and CDR2 is YYREEE (reference sequence). CDR3 length: 14 amino acids. The V end lost 1 base, the J end lost 0 bases, and 7 bases lay between the germline ends. The CDR3 here is CASSLLADQETQYF. In DNA, the CDR3 is TGTGCCAGCAGCTTGTTGGCAGACCAAGAGACCCAGTACTTC.

This clone came up once. The chain has TRBV5-5 and TRBJ2-7, with D unclear. In germline, CDR1 is SGHKS, CDR2 YYEKEE (reference sequence). The CDR3 runs 13 residues. The V and J ends lost 0 bases and 2 bases respectively, with 6 bases between them. CDR3 sequence (DNA): TGTGCCAGCAGCTTGGGTGACGCCTACGAGCAGTACTTC. It yields the protein CASSLGDAYEQYF. Supplemented by reference TRBV5-5 and TRBJ2-7, the full variable domain reads DAGVTQSPTHLIKTRGQQVTLRCSPISGHKSVSWYQQVLGQGPQFIFQYYEKEERGRGNFPDRFSARQFPNYSSELNVNALLLGDSALYLCASSLGDAYEQYFGPGTRLTVT.

About this clone itself: The same CDR3 arises from other DNA sequences in this sample as well. The chain joins TRBV11-2 to TRBJ2-1, with TRBD1 matching over 9 bases. The CDR3 consists of 14 residues. V gave up 6 bases and J gave up 7 bases; unmatched junction bases: 7. In germline, CDR1 is SGHAT, CDR2 FQNNGV. CDR3 residues: CASSSGTGPNEQFF. The CDR3, as DNA: TGTGCCAGCAGTTCCGGGACAGGGCCTAATGAGCAGTTCTTC.

The chain combines TRBV28 with TRBJ2-2; 7 nucleotides match TRBD2. This CDR3 spans 16 amino acids. The V and J ends lost 4 bases and 5 bases, in that order; junction bases with no gene match: 10. The germline V gene has CDR1 MDHEN and CDR2 SYDVKM. The CDR3 reads CASSSLAVPSTGELFF. The CDR3 DNA reads TGTGCCAGCAGTTCCCTAGCGGTCCCGAGTACCGGGGAGCTGTTTTTT.

The rearrangement links TRBV2 to TRBJ2-7; D could derive from TRBD1 or TRBD2 (5 bases each). Trimming took 6 bases from V and 2 from J, leaving 14 bases between them. The CDR3 extends over 14 amino acids. Germline V gene lookup returns CDR1 SNHLY and CDR2 FYNNEI. The CDR3 bases are TGTGCCAGCAGCCTCTCGGGACGAACCTACGAGCAGTACTTC. It codes for CASSLSGRTYEQYF.

This clone showed up just a few times. The J gene is TRBJ1-2, the V gene TRBV19, with a possible D match to TRBD1 (5 bases). V was pared by 9 bases and J by 5 bases, with 22 bases between. Germline CDR1 reads LNHDA; CDR2 reads SQIVND (reference sequence). This CDR3 is 15 amino acids long. The CDR3 DNA follows: TGTGCCAGCTCCAGCCGCAAGGGGAGCAGTTATGGCTACACCTTC. The encoded protein is CASSSRKGSSYGYTF. Combining the CDR3 with reference TRBV19 and TRBJ1-2 gives the whole variable domain DGGITQSPKYLFRKEGQNVTLSCEQNLNHDAMYWYRQDPGQGLRLIYYSQIVNDFQKGDIAEGYSVSREKKESFPLTVTSAQKNPTAFYLCASSSRKGSSYGYTFGSGTRLTVV.

The J gene is TRBJ1-3, the V gene TRBV5-1; D remains unclear. The CDR3 is made up of 16 amino acids. Trimming removed 1 base from V and 0 bases from J, with 11 bases in between. The germline V gene encodes CDR1 SGHRS and CDR2 YFSETQ. The DNA for the CDR3 is TGCGCCAGCAGCTTGAACGGCAGGAGCTCTGGAAACACCATATATTTT. Residues: CASSLNGRSSGNTIYF.

The J gene is TRBJ2-2, the V gene TRBV7-9; D may be TRBD1 or TRBD2 (5 bases each). The V end lost 4 bases, the J end lost 11 bases, and 23 bases lay between the germline ends. Germline V CDR1 and CDR2: SEHNR, FQNEAQ (reference sequence). The CDR3 is 16 amino acids. CDR3 region: CASSSNRDLTLGELFF. The CDR3 DNA reads TGTGCCAGCAGCTCAAACCGGGACCTAACCCTCGGAGAGCTGTTTTTT. Complete variable domain (other parts from reference TRBV7-9 and TRBJ2-2): DTGVSQNPRHKITKRGQNVTFRCDPISEHNRLYWYRQTLGQGPEFLTYFQNEAQLEKSRLLSDRFSAERPKGSFSTLEIQRTEQGDSAMYLCASSSNRDLTLGELFFGEGSRLTVL.

This clone was seen only once. The chain carries TRBV6-1 and TRBJ2-7, with 7 bases matching TRBD1. The J segment lost 4 bases and the V segment lost 3 bases, leaving 9 bases of the junction unmatched. CDR3 length: 15 residues. Looked up from germline, CDR1 is MNHNS and CDR2 is SASEGT. The DNA of the CDR3 is TGTGCCAGCAGTGATAAATCGACAGGGTGGTACGAGCAGTACTTC. Protein sequence: CASSDKSTGWYEQYF.

CDR3 in amino acids: CASSLGTVVSYNEQFF. CDR3 DNA sequence: TGTGCCAGCAGTTTAGGGACAGTAGTGTCCTACAATGAGCAGTTCTTC. V is TRBV28 and J is TRBJ2-1; TRBD1 matches 7 bases. CDR3 length: 16 residues. Unmatched junction bases numbered 5, after V lost 2 bases and J lost 1 base. Germline-derived CDR1 and CDR2 are MDHEN and SYDVKM.

The chain employs TRBV5-4 and TRBJ2-7; the match to TRBD2 covers 12 bases. This CDR3 region has 14 residues. The germline V gene has CDR1 SGHNT and CDR2 YYREEE (reference sequence). J lost 7 bases, V lost 2 bases, and 4 bases had no gene match. CDR3 residues: CASSLELAGGEQYF. In DNA, the CDR3 is TGTGCCAGCAGCTTAGAACTAGCGGGAGGAGAGCAGTACTTC.

This CDR3 reads CASSLLEGGSYEQYF. Written as DNA, the CDR3 is TGTGCCAGCAGTTTATTGGAGGGCGGGAGTTACGAGCAGTACTTC. This rearrangement joins TRBV28 to TRBJ2-7; 7 nucleotides agree with TRBD2. Germline CDR1 is MDHEN and CDR2 is SYDVKM. V lost 1 base to trimming and J lost 4 bases; unmatched junction nucleotides: 7. CDR3 length: 15 residues.

The V and J genes are TRBV7-3 and TRBJ2-3, with a weak D call TRBD2 (5 bases). This CDR3 region has 14 residues. Trimming pared 5 bases from V and 6 bases from J, leaving 15 bases between. Germline V gives CDR1 SGHTA, CDR2 FQGTGA. The CDR3 nucleotides are TGTGCCAGCAGCGAGGGAATGAGCGAGGATACGCAGTATTTT. This sequence encodes CASSEGMSEDTQYF.

The chain uses TRBV10-2 and TRBJ1-5, with D unresolved. The ends were cut back, 0 bases at V and 7 bases at J, with 7 bases in the middle. The CDR3 spans 13 residues. Germline CDR1 reads WSHSY; CDR2 reads SAAADI. CDR3 residues: CASSESMSQPQHF. The CDR3 region has the DNA TGCGCCAGCAGTGAGTCGATGAGCCAGCCCCAGCATTTT.

The gene calls are TRBV11-2 and TRBJ2-1; the D is unclear. The CDR3 sequence is 14 residues long. With 1 base removed from V and 4 bases from J, the gap between germline ends came to 8 bases. From germline, CDR1 is SGHAT and CDR2 FQNNGV. CDR3 in DNA: TGTGCCAGCAGCTTAGGCGACCAGTACAATGAGCAGTTCTTC. Translated, it gives CASSLGDQYNEQFF.

The rearrangement joins TRBV9 to TRBJ2-1; weak D call: TRBD1 (5 bases). The CDR3 extends over 14 amino acids. V was clipped by 3 bases and J by 8 bases, with 15 bases between them. Germline V gene data show CDR1 as SGDLS and CDR2 as YYNGEE. CDR3 loop: CASSGPNTGDEQFF. In DNA, the CDR3 is TGTGCCAGCAGCGGACCCAATACAGGCGATGAGCAGTTCTTC.

The CDR3 DNA reads as TGCGCCAGCAGTAAAGGACTAGCGGGAGCGCCAGATACGCAGTATTTT. Amino acids: CASSKGLAGAPDTQYF. The chain couples TRBV10-1 to TRBJ2-3, with 13 positions matching TRBD2. This CDR3 is built from 16 residues. Trimming removed 5 bases from V and 4 bases from J; junction bases left unmatched: 6. CDR1 is WNHNN, CDR2 SYGVQD, per germline (reference sequence).

This chain connects TRBV11-2 to TRBJ2-1; D gene unclear. V was cut by 0 bases and J by 9 bases, with 3 bases left in between. The CDR3 runs to 11 residues. The germline CDR1 and CDR2 sequences are SGHAT and FQNNGV. CDR3 in amino acids: CASSLDSEQFF. DNA for the CDR3: TGTGCCAGCAGCTTAGACAGTGAGCAGTTCTTC.

The J gene is TRBJ2-1, the V gene TRBV7-9; D perhaps matches TRBD2 (6 bases). In germline, CDR1 is SEHNR, CDR2 FQNEAQ (reference sequence). The CDR3 sequence is 16 residues long. V lost 3 bases, J lost 0 bases, and 12 bases lay in between. CDR3 sequence reads: CASSLRDSYSYNEQFF. The CDR3 DNA reads as TGTGCCAGCAGCTTGCGGGACTCATACTCCTACAATGAGCAGTTCTTC.

The CDR3 here is CASSPFVGDTQYF. CDR3 DNA sequence: TGTGCCAGCAGCCCCTTCGTAGGAGATACGCAGTATTTT. This chain joins TRBV9 and TRBJ2-3; D is ambiguous. V was shortened by 4 bases and J by 5 bases, with 11 bases between the two germline ends. There are 13 residues in the CDR3. Looked up from germline, CDR1 is SGDLS and CDR2 is YYNGEE.